This T cell receptor (beta chain) originates from a study of T-cell memory formation after mild COVID-19. TCRdb used MiXCR to reprocess the 5' RACE reads, holding one entry per CDR3 protein. Altogether roughly 600,000 distinct CDR3 sequences are present, roughly 18% being singletons, with the ten largest covering 12%. There are 13 residues in the CDR3. In germline, CDR1 is SNHLY, CDR2 FYNNEI. V was clipped by 4 bases and J by 8 bases, with 12 bases between them. The sequenced sample was PBMCs or a T cell subset sorted from them (not recorded which). This clonotype originated in an adult woman who had mild COVID-19 (a few samples of this study predate the infection). Cell type and time point are not known. The chain employs TRBV2 and TRBJ2-1; a possible D gene is TRBD1 (5 bases). The CDR3 DNA reads as TGTGCCAGCAGTGCAGACTCAGGGTATGAGCAGTTCTTC. It is translated as CASSADSGYEQFF. The full variable domain, completed using reference TRBV2 and TRBJ2-1, is EPEVTQTPSHQVTQMGQEVILRCVPISNHLYFYWYRQILGQKVEFLVSFYNNEISEKSEIFDDQFSVERPDGSNFTLKIRSTKLEDSAMYFCASSADSGYEQFFGPGTRLTVL.